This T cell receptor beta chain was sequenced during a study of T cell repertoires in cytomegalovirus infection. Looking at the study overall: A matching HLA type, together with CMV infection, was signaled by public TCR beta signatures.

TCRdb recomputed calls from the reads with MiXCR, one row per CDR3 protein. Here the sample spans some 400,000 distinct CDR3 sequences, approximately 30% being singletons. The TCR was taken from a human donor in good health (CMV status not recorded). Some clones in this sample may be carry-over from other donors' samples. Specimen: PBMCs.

The CDR3 coding sequence is TGTGCCAGCAGCGCGAGCCAGCCCGAAAAACTGTTTTTT. Translation gives CASSASQPEKLFF. The V and J genes are TRBV28 and TRBJ1-4, with D uncertain. Germline CDR1 reads MDHEN; CDR2 reads SYDVKM. This CDR3 has 13 amino acids. The V end was cut by 6 bases, the J end by 8 bases, with 13 bases between.